This T cell receptor beta chain comes out of a study of cytotoxic CD8 clonotypes in ibrutinib-treated CLL. Investigators sought sequencing depths of between 1 in 200,000 and 1 in 1 million T cells. Method: immunoSEQ multiplex PCR; TCRdb's copy keeps in-frame clones and lacks some. The table records about 70,000 clones, less than 95% of them present only once. Deletions cut 0 bases from V and 2 bases from J, with 10 bases between. The CDR3 is 15 amino acids. CDR1 and CDR2 from the germline V gene are KGHSH and LQKENI. This clone was detected once. Its antigen is unknown. Study-level results: Clonality grew at ibrutinib response; at progression, it decreased back toward baseline.

This receptor was taken from a human donor with chronic lymphocytic leukemia. Sample: PBMCs, taken after 12 months of ibrutinib treatment. This rearrangement joins TRBV18 to TRBJ2-5, with a weak D call TRBD2 (7 bases). The CDR3 DNA sequence: TGTGCCAGCTCACCACCGGGAGGGACACAAGAGACCCAGTACTTC. As protein: CASSPPGGTQETQYF.